This T cell receptor beta chain derives from a study of T cell responses to AZD1222 COVID-19 vaccine. The CDR3 runs 14 residues. V lost 6 bases, J lost 7 bases, and 15 bases lay in between. Germline lookup yields CDR1 MDHEN and CDR2 SYDVKM. Profiling relied on immunoSEQ multiplex PCR, and the TCRdb table lists in-frame clones only, not all of them. The table shows more than 150,000 clones, with 70% to 90% occurring only once. Points from the study as a whole: Across the whole spike, CD4 TCRs peaked at regions 160-218 and 743-854. At baseline, just a handful of AZD1222 recipients tested seropositive. Clonal diversity may have been underestimated in mostly white British donors. Following two doses of AZD1222, Spike-specific TCR breadth and depth rose.

This clone has just a few counts. The target antigen is unknown. The input for sequencing was peripheral blood, taken on day 0 of AZD1222 vaccination. The TCR comes from an adult in good health. This chain connects TRBV28 to TRBJ1-4, with D unresolved. The CDR3 DNA follows: TGTGCCAGCAGCCAATCCCCGGAGGGTGAAAAACTGTTTTTT. It encodes CASSQSPEGEKLFF.